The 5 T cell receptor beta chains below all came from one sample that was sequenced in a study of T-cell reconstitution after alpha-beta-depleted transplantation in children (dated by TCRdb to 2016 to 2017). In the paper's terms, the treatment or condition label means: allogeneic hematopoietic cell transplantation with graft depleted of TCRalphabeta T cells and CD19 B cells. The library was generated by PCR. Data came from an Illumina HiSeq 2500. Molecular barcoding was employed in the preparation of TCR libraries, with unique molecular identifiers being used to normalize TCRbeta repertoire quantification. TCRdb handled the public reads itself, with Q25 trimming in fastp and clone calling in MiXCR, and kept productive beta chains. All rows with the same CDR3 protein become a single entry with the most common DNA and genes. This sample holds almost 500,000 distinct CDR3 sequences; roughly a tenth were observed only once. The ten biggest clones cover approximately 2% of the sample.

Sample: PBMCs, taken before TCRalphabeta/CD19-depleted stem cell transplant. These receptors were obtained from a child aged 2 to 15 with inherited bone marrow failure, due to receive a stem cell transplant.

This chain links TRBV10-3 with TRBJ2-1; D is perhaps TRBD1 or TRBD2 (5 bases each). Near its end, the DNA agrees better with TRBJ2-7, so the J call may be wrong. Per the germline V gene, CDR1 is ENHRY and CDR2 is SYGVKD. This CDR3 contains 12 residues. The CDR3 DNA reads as TGTGCCATCAGTGAGGAGGGGATGGAGCAGTACTTC. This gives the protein CAISEEGMEQYF.

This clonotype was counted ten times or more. The CDR3 region has the DNA TGCGCCAGCAGCTGGGGACTAGCGGGAGGGAATGAGCAGTTCTTC. Translation: CASSWGLAGGNEQFF. This chain uses TRBV5-1 with TRBJ2-1, with 16 positions matching TRBD2. Germline CDR1 is SGHRS and CDR2 is YFSETQ. J lost 7 bases, V lost 3 bases, and 1 base had no gene match. There are 15 residues in the CDR3. The entire variable domain, with the rest obtained from reference TRBV5-1 and TRBJ2-1, is as follows: KAGVTQTPRYLIKTRGQQVTLSCSPISGHRSVSWYQQTPGQGLQFLFEYFSETQRNKGNFPGRFSGRQFSNSRSEMNVSTLELGDSALYLCASSWGLAGGNEQFFGPGTRLTVL.

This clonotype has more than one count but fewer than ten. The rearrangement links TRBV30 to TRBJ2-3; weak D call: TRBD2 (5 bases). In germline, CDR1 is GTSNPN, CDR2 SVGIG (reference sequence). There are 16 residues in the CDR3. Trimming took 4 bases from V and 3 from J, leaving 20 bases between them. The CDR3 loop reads CAWNRGFGETTDTQYF. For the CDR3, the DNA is TGTGCCTGGAACCGGGGATTTGGGGAGACGACAGATACGCAGTATTTT.

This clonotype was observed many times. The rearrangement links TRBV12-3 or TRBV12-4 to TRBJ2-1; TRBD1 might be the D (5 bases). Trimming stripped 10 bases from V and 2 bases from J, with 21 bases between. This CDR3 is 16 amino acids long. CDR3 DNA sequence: TGTGCCATCCGCCCACTTACAGGAATCACCTACAATGAGCAGTTCTTC. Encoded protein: CAIRPLTGITYNEQFF.

Here the CDR3 DNA reads TGTGCCAGCAGCAAACCGTCTAGCGGGAGTACGCGACAGGGCGGGGAGCTGTTTTTT. Protein product: CASSKPSSGSTRQGGELFF. The V gene is TRBV21-1, the J gene TRBJ2-2; the listed D gene, TRBD2, was not tested against the DNA. TRBV21-1 is a pseudogene locus. This CDR3 is 19 amino acids long.